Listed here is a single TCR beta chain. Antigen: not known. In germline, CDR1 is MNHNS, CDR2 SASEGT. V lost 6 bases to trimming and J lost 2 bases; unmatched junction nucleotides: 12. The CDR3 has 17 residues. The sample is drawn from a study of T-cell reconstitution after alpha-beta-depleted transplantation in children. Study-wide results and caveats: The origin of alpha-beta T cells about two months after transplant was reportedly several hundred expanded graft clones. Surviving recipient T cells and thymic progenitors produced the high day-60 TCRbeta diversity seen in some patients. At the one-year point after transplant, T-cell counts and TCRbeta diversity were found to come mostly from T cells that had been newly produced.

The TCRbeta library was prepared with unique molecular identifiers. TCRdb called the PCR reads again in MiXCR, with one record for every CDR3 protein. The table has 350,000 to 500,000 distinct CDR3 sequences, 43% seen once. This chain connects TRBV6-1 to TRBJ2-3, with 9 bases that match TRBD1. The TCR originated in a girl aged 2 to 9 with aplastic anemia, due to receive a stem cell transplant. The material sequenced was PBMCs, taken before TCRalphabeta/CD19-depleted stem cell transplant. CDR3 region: CASSPVPGQGNTDTQYF. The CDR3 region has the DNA TGTGCCAGCAGCCCCGTCCCGGGACAGGGAAACACAGATACGCAGTATTTT.